The next 22 T cell receptor beta chains were all read from a single sample in a study of control samples from healthy donors and cancer patients. The protocol was immunoSEQ multiplex PCR, while the TCRdb copy is restricted to in-frame clones and leaves out a portion. This table holds 70,000 to 95,000 clones, around 87% found once. The sequenced material came from blood. Receptors were obtained from a man in his fifties or sixties in good health.

The gene calls are TRBV4-1 and TRBJ2-4; D is uncertain. The CDR3 is 15 residues long. Per the germline V gene, CDR1 is MGHRA and CDR2 is YSYEKL. Trimming took 3 bases from V and 0 from J, leaving 9 bases between them. As DNA, the CDR3 is TGCGCCAGCAGCCAGAACAGTCTAGCCAAAAACATTCAGTACTTC. This translates into CASSQNSLAKNIQYF.

This clone has more than one count but fewer than ten. The chain couples TRBV19 to TRBJ2-1; 10 nucleotides match TRBD2. Germline CDR1 reads LNHDA; CDR2 reads SQIVND (reference sequence). The CDR3 has 16 amino acids. J was trimmed by 8 bases and V by 2 bases; bases with no gene match: 9. CDR3 nucleotides: TGTGCCAGTAGTATACGAGCGGGAGGGGTTATCGATGAGCAGTTCTTC. Amino acids: CASSIRAGGVIDEQFF.

The chain joins TRBV10-3 to TRBJ2-3; 11 nucleotides agree with TRBD2. Per germline, CDR1 ENHRY and CDR2 SYGVKD. Losses at the gene ends were 5 bases for V and 2 bases for J; bases not matched to a gene: 3. This CDR3 is built from 15 residues. The CDR3 here is CAISTSGGLTDTQYF. The CDR3 nucleotides read TGTGCCATCAGTACTAGCGGGGGACTCACAGATACGCAGTATTTT.

This clone was recorded once. The V gene is TRBV7-3, the J gene TRBJ2-2; D is perhaps TRBD2 (5 bases). The CDR3 runs 12 residues. Germline lookup yields CDR1 SGHTA and CDR2 FQGTGA. The ends were cut back, 7 bases at V and 4 bases at J, with 7 bases in the middle. The CDR3 DNA follows: TGTGCCAGCAACGCGGGCACCGGGGAGCTGTTTTTT. Protein product: CASNAGTGELFF.

The chain recombines TRBV5-1 with TRBJ2-7; D is uncertain. CDR3 length: 13 residues. The V end was cut by 4 bases, the J end by 1 base, with 9 bases between. The germline V gene encodes CDR1 SGHRS and CDR2 YFSETQ. CDR3 DNA sequence: TGCGCCAGCAGCGCGGACGGATCCTACGAGCAGTACGTC. It codes for CASSADGSYEQYV.

The CDR3: CSVGSGYTTEAFF. The CDR3 region has the DNA TGCAGCGTGGGGTCCGGGTACACCACTGAAGCTTTCTTT. The J gene is TRBJ1-1, the V gene TRBV29-1; D call uncertain. The V end lost 6 bases, the J end lost 4 bases, and 15 bases lay between the germline ends. The CDR3 spans 13 residues. Germline V CDR1 and CDR2: SQVTM, ANQGSEA. Looking up the rest from reference TRBV29-1 and TRBJ1-1 gives the full variable domain: SAVISQKPSRDICQRGTSLTIQCQVDSQVTMMFWYRQQPGQSLTLIATANQGSEATYESGFVIDKFPISRPNLTFSTLTVSNMSPEDSSIYLCSVGSGYTTEAFFGQGTRLTVV.

This chain links TRBV3-1 (or the pseudogene TRBV3-2) with TRBJ2-2; D perhaps matches TRBD2 (6 bases). Germline values: CDR1 LGHDT, CDR2 YNNKEL (reference sequence). This CDR3 spans 14 amino acids. V lost 4 bases and J lost 9, with 15 bases in between. This CDR3 reads CASSLGTGAWELFF. The CDR3 region has the DNA TGTGCCAGCAGCCTCGGGACTGGGGCATGGGAGCTGTTTTTT.

The chain combines TRBV4-1 with TRBJ2-1; D might be TRBD2 (6 bases). Per germline, CDR1 MGHRA and CDR2 YSYEKL. V lost 4 bases and J lost 9, with 16 bases in between. CDR3 length equals 14 residues. This CDR3 reads CASSRSEGWSEQFF. Written as DNA, the CDR3 is TGCGCCAGCAGCCGATCGGAGGGTTGGAGTGAGCAGTTCTTC.

V and J are TRBV6-5 and TRBJ1-2; D call uncertain. CDR1 and CDR2 from the germline V gene are MNHEY and SVGAGI. Trimming stripped 5 bases from V and 5 bases from J, with 18 bases between. CDR3 length: 15 amino acids. In DNA form, the CDR3 reads TGTGCCAGCAGTCACGGTGCCAGCGCCGGGTATGGCTACACCTTC. Translation gives CASSHGASAGYGYTF.

The chain is built from TRBV19 and TRBJ1-5; D remains unclear. CDR3 length: 15 residues. V was clipped by 7 bases and J by 0 bases, with 13 bases between them. CDR1 is LNHDA and CDR2 is SQIVND in the germline V gene (reference sequence). DNA for the CDR3: TGTGCCAGTAACACAACACCTTATAGCAATCAGCCCCAGCATTTT. This encodes CASNTTPYSNQPQHF. Variable domain in full (rest from reference TRBV19 and TRBJ1-5): DGGITQSPKYLFRKEGQNVTLSCEQNLNHDAMYWYRQDPGQGLRLIYYSQIVNDFQKGDIAEGYSVSREKKESFPLTVTSAQKNPTAFYLCASNTTPYSNQPQHFGDGTRLSIL.

This rearrangement joins TRBV12-3 or TRBV12-4 to TRBJ2-2; D remains unclear. The CDR3 loop spans 12 amino acids. V was trimmed by 8 bases and J by 8 bases, leaving 12 bases between them. The CDR3 here is CASGFGFGELFF. As DNA, the CDR3 is TGTGCCAGCGGCTTTGGGTTTGGGGAGCTGTTTTTT.

The chain recombines TRBV7-2 with TRBJ1-3; D not resolved. CDR1 is SGHTA and CDR2 is FQGNSA in the germline V gene. V dropped 1 base and J dropped 11 bases, with 12 bases sitting between them. The CDR3 loop spans 13 amino acids. The CDR3 sequence: CASSLDSTVPIYF. CDR3 sequence (DNA): TGTGCCAGCAGCTTAGATTCGACGGTACCCATATATTTT.

J is TRBJ2-2 and V is TRBV9; the D is unclear. This CDR3 region has 10 residues. V gave up 3 bases and J gave up 10 bases, with 4 bases separating them. Germline CDR1 reads SGDLS; CDR2 reads YYNGEE. The CDR3 DNA follows: TGTGCCAGCAGCGGGGTGGAGCTGTTTTTT. Its protein is CASSGVELFF. The whole variable domain, remainder taken from reference TRBV9 and TRBJ2-2, is DSGVTQTPKHLITATGQRVTLRCSPRSGDLSVYWYQQSLDQGLQFLIQYYNGEERAKGNILERFSAQQFPDLHSELNLSSLELGDSALYFCASSGVELFFGEGSRLTVL.

The chain recombines TRBV5-4 with TRBJ1-3; D possibly corresponds to TRBD1 (6 bases). The CDR3 is 17 residues long. Germline-derived CDR1 and CDR2 are SGHNT and YYREEE (reference sequence). V shed 0 bases and J shed 2 bases, with 15 bases lying between them. CDR3 loop: CASSLEPTGTTGNTIYF. CDR3 DNA sequence: TGTGCCAGCAGCTTGGAACCTACAGGGACTACTGGAAACACCATATATTTT. Combining the CDR3 with reference TRBV5-4 and TRBJ1-3 gives the whole variable domain ETGVTQSPTHLIKTRGQQVTLRCSSQSGHNTVSWYQQALGQGPQFIFQYYREEENGRGNFPPRFSGLQFPNYSSELNVNALELDDSALYLCASSLEPTGTTGNTIYFGEGSWLTVV.

The J gene is TRBJ2-3, the V gene TRBV7-6; TRBD2 matches at 10 bases. The trim removed 5 bases at V and 2 bases at J, leaving 7 bases unmatched. The CDR3 has 16 amino acids. The germline V gene has CDR1 SGHVS and CDR2 FNYEAQ. The CDR3 reads CASSIPAGGDTDTQYF. The DNA of the CDR3 is TGTGCCAGCAGCATCCCAGCGGGAGGGGACACAGATACGCAGTATTTT.

The chain joins TRBV9 to TRBJ2-1; TRBD2 matches at 12 bases. The CDR3 is made up of 20 amino acids. The V and J ends lost 4 bases and 7 bases, in that order; junction bases with no gene match: 21. Germline CDR1 reads SGDLS; CDR2 reads YYNGEE. The CDR3: CASSTARHGLAGGLGNEQFF. The CDR3 region has the DNA TGTGCCAGCAGCACCGCCCGTCACGGCCTAGCGGGAGGGCTGGGTAATGAGCAGTTCTTC.

The rearrangement joins TRBV7-2 to TRBJ2-1; 9 bases map to TRBD1. This CDR3 is 13 amino acids long. After removal of 4 bases from V and 8 bases from J, the junction contained 3 bases not matched to a gene. Looked up from germline, CDR1 is SGHTA and CDR2 is FQGNSA. CDR3 bases: TGTGCCAGCAGCTCCGGGACAGGGTATGAGCAGTTCTTC. It specifies CASSSGTGYEQFF.

This chain uses TRBV7-2 with TRBJ1-6; 9 bases map to TRBD1. The J segment lost 10 bases and the V segment lost 4 bases, leaving 5 bases of the junction unmatched. Per germline, CDR1 SGHTA and CDR2 FQGNSA. The CDR3 consists of 14 residues. The CDR3 region is CASSWDRASSPLHF. For the CDR3, the DNA is TGTGCCAGCAGCTGGGACAGGGCATCCTCACCCCTCCACTTT.

The chain combines TRBV10-3 with TRBJ2-1; 10 nucleotides match TRBD2. Per the germline V gene, CDR1 is ENHRY and CDR2 is SYGVKD. J was trimmed by 8 bases and V by 6 bases; bases with no gene match: 7. The CDR3 is 14 residues long. The CDR3 DNA reads TGTGCCATCAGCTCTAGCGGGGGCAGGGATGAGCAGTTCTTC. As protein: CAISSSGGRDEQFF.

The J gene is TRBJ2-7, the V gene TRBV21-1; TRBD2, the D gene given by the table, was not confirmed from the DNA. TRBV21-1 is given as a pseudogene. CDR3 length equals 21 residues. CDR3 protein: CASSLGPGISHASANPYEQYF. CDR3 DNA sequence: TGTGCCAGCAGCCTGGGGCCAGGCATTTCCCATGCTAGCGCAAACCCCTACGAGCAGTACTTC.

The chain employs TRBV12-3 or TRBV12-4 and TRBJ1-2; the D is unclear. V shed 0 bases and J shed 8 bases, with 7 bases lying between them. The CDR3 contains 12 residues. The CDR3 DNA reads TGTGCCAGCAGTTTAGCAGGAAGCGGCTACACCTTC. Protein product: CASSLAGSGYTF.

The V and J genes are TRBV3-1 (or the pseudogene TRBV3-2) and TRBJ1-1; D is uncertain. V was shortened by 0 bases and J by 5 bases, with 7 bases between the two germline ends. The germline V gene has CDR1 LGHDT and CDR2 YNNKEL (reference sequence). The length of the CDR3 is 13 residues. This CDR3 is CASSQDRWTEAFF. CDR3 nucleotide sequence: TGTGCCAGCAGCCAAGATAGGTGGACTGAAGCTTTCTTT.